Listed here is a single TCR beta chain. A few counts support this clone. Its antigen is unknown. No much larger clone exists at a distance of one base, and base qualities are not known. Sample treatment or condition, as interpreted from the label and publication: about 20 received Ad26.COV2.S at low or high dose, single or two shots; roughly five received placebo; per-sample allocation not given. For vaccine and placebo recipients, the sequenced repertoires came from samples collected on day 63 after the first injection. Between 29 July and 7 August 2020, Cohort 1b enrolled some 25 adults aged 18-55 years at one site in Boston, USA. Ad26.COV2.S consisted of a replication-incompetent adenovirus type 26 vector by which a prefusion-stabilized SARS-CoV-2 spike protein from the original Wuhan strain was expressed. This sample was included in a study of Ad26.COV2.S vaccination and SARS-CoV-2 variants (dated by TCRdb to about 2021). Turning to the overall study: Donors in the vaccine arm were drawn from COV1001, a multicentre, randomized, double-blind, placebo-controlled phase I-IIa trial testing Ad26.COV2.S in healthy adults. Ad26.COV2.S was administered intramuscularly at 5 x 10^10 or 1 x 10^11 viral particles, either as a single shot or as two shots given 56 days apart. TCRbeta repertoire sequencing was used to assess the specificity and breadth of SARS-CoV-2-reactive T cell receptors after Ad26.COV2.S vaccination. The TCR-sequenced set comprised about 30 samples: some 20 Ad26.COV2.S vaccine recipients, 5 placebo recipients and 8 SARS-CoV-2 convalescent individuals. Participants in the trial were split at random into five groups of five each, receiving low-dose or high-dose Ad26.COV2.S once or twice, or else placebo on both occasions. Investigators remained blinded to trial group allocation during experiments and outcome assessment. Beyond this particular receptor, the publication reports: The study was not powered to compare responses between vaccine doses or regimens. After vaccination, substantial breadth of spike-specific CD8+ and CD4+ T cell responses was reported. Spike-specific TCR breadth was higher in Ad26.COV2.S recipients than in placebo recipients (P = 0.0014). It was noted by the authors that total T cell responses may have been underestimated by the TCR breadth and depth analyses. Comparable non-spike TCR breadth was observed between vaccine and placebo recipients, consistent with only spike being contained in the vaccine.

The immunoSEQ Assay was the method used to sequence TCRbeta CDR3 regions. After extraction, genomic DNA underwent amplification by bias-controlled multiplex PCR, followed by high-throughput sequencing. Under the source paper's analysis protocol: To quantify the absolute abundance of each unique TCRbeta CDR3 region, sequences were collapsed and filtered. Usable DNA was measured by amplifying reference genes present in all nucleated cells, and TCRbeta template counts were normalized to that usable DNA to estimate T cell fraction. Repertoire TCRs were annotated as SARS-CoV-2-specific when V gene, CDR3 amino acid sequence and J gene were exactly matched to a known reactive TCR set. The reference SARS-CoV-2 TCR set was derived from MIRA and filtered for enrichment in COVID-19-positive ImmuneCODE repertoires, a step that removed public or cross-reactive TCRs. Drawing on the MIRA antigens, annotated TCRs were analysed further at the level of specific ORF or position within ORF. Breadth was defined as annotated unique rearrangements over total unique productive rearrangements; depth was the summed frequency of those rearrangements. Group comparisons of TCR breadth used two-sided Wilcoxon rank-sum tests. In its TCRdb copy, this immuneACCESS table keeps in-frame sequences only and misses some clones. Where compared with another copy, unresolved V genes explain less than half of these, and the others have no known cause. V and J calls and clone size follow that table, whereas D and trimming were derived from the DNA. Across this sample there are 300,000 to 400,000 clones, with less than 90% seen only once. Approximately 5.9% of the sample is held by the ten biggest clonotypes.

CDR1 SGDLS and CDR2 YYNGEE were looked up in the germline V gene. Trimming costs V 4 bases and J 6 bases, and their ends lie 14 bases apart. The CDR3 measures 13 amino acids from cysteine to phenylalanine. Only the CDR3 DNA is retained, 39 bases long and in frame from the first base. The chain employs TRBV9 and TRBJ2-7; the D segment could be TRBD1, given 5 matching bases. The receptor was derived from a person aged 18-65 years who received the Ad26.COV2.S COVID-19 vaccine or a placebo. This material consisted of peripheral blood, taken in a trial of Ad26.COV2.S vaccine versus placebo. CDR3 protein: CASSPGSPGEQYF. The nucleotides read TGTGCCAGCAGCCCAGGGTCCCCCGGCGAGCAGTACTTC.